This T cell receptor beta chain was sequenced during a study of shared clonotypes between healthy human individuals. Memory CD4+ cells were the fraction left after CD45RA+ naive selection. Clones were sequenced by immunoSEQ multiplex PCR, and TCRdb holds only the in-frame ones, with some missing. Of over 1.5 million clones in the sample, approximately 98% were seen once. The CDR3 has 15 amino acids. From germline, CDR1 is SGHDT and CDR2 YYEEEE. The V end was cut by 4 bases, the J end by 2 bases, with 16 bases between. The sample was naive CD4+ T cells sorted from blood. The subset here: CD45RA+ positively selected. The chain couples TRBV5-6 to TRBJ2-7; the D gene could be TRBD1 or TRBD2 (6 bases each). The source of this sequence is a man aged 25-45 years in good health. The CDR3 here is CASSPPGAKTYEQYF. CDR3 DNA sequence: TGTGCCAGCAGCCCCCCGGGGGCGAAAACCTACGAGCAGTACTTC.